Below, 24 T cell receptor beta chains from the same sample are listed, as sequenced in a study of long-term antiretroviral therapy in people with HIV. Investigators performed immunoSEQ version v3.0 at survey level. The method was immunoSEQ multiplex PCR; TCRdb's version includes in-frame clones alone and lacks a portion of them. The sample has 30,000 to 45,000 clones, approximately 80% seen once. This material consisted of unsorted PBMCs, taken 3.4 years after starting antiretroviral therapy. Source of these receptors: a man aged 30-40 years with HIV.

This chain connects TRBV6-5 to TRBJ2-3; TRBD1 aligns across 8 bases. The CDR3 runs 14 residues. Germline CDR1 and CDR2: MNHEY and SVGAGI. The ends lost 5 bases at V and 3 bases at J; junction bases unmatched: 4. The CDR3 coding sequence is TGTGCCAGCAGTGCCGGGACAGGAACAGATACGCAGTATTTT. Its translation: CASSAGTGTDTQYF.

The V and J genes are TRBV13 and TRBJ2-2; no definite D call. This CDR3 spans 15 amino acids. The V end was cut by 6 bases, the J end by 4 bases, with 15 bases between. In germline, CDR1 is PRHDT, CDR2 FYEKMQ (reference sequence). CDR3 in amino acids: CASSTGPLGTGELFF. CDR3 nucleotide sequence: TGTGCCAGCAGTACCGGCCCCCTGGGCACCGGGGAGCTGTTTTTT.

This clone was observed once. This chain uses TRBV6-5 with TRBJ2-7; 11 positions agree with TRBD1. CDR3 size: 16 residues. J was trimmed by 4 bases and V by 0 bases; bases with no gene match: 5. Germline V gene data show CDR1 as MNHEY and CDR2 as SVGAGI. CDR3 protein: CASSYSIGTGGYEQYF. CDR3 nucleotides: TGTGCCAGCAGTTACTCGATAGGGACAGGGGGGTACGAGCAGTACTTC.

V and J are TRBV28 and TRBJ2-7, with D uncertain. The V gene's germline CDR1 is MDHEN and CDR2 SYDVKM. The CDR3 contains 14 residues. V lost 2 bases and J lost 2, with 10 bases in between. This CDR3 is CASSLTELAYEQYF. The CDR3 DNA sequence: TGTGCCAGCAGTTTAACGGAGTTAGCCTACGAGCAGTACTTC. Using reference TRBV28 and TRBJ2-7 for the parts outside the CDR3, the full variable domain is DVKVTQSSRYLVKRTGEKVFLECVQDMDHENMFWYRQDPGLGLRLIYFSYDVKMKEKGDIPEGYSVSREKKERFSLILESASTNQTSMYLCASSLTELAYEQYFGPGTRLTVT.

The chain employs TRBV19 and TRBJ1-2; no reliable D call. Germline CDR1 is LNHDA and CDR2 is SQIVND (reference sequence). This CDR3 comprises 12 residues. V lost 6 bases and J 0 bases, leaving 5 bases between the germline ends. CDR3 region: CASRGANYGYTF. DNA of the CDR3: TGTGCCAGTAGGGGAGCTAACTATGGCTACACCTTC.

The chain links TRBV5-1 to TRBJ2-2, with 11 bases lining up with TRBD1. The CDR3 length is 16 residues. The germline V gene encodes CDR1 SGHRS and CDR2 YFSETQ. J gave up 4 bases and V 5 bases, and 7 bases lay outside the gene matches. This CDR3 is CASSNPGQGGTGELFF. As DNA, the CDR3 is TGCGCCAGCAGTAATCCGGGACAGGGGGGCACCGGGGAGCTGTTTTTT.

The chain joins TRBV7-2 to TRBJ2-3; D perhaps matches TRBD2 (6 bases). The length of the CDR3 is 14 residues. The V gene lost 5 bases and the J gene lost 1 base, with 10 bases spanning the gap. CDR1 is SGHTA, CDR2 FQGNSA, per germline. CDR3 DNA sequence: TGTGCCAGCAGCCCCGGGACTGGCACAGATACGCAGTATTTT. Its translation is CASSPGTGTDTQYF. Based on the CDR3 plus reference TRBV7-2 and TRBJ2-3, the full variable domain is GAGVSQSPSNKVTEKGKDVELRCDPISGHTALYWYRQSLGQGLEFLIYFQGNSAPDKSGLPSDRFSAERTGGSVSTLTIQRTQQEDSAVYLCASSPGTGTDTQYFGPGTRLTVL.

V gene TRBV19 combines with J gene TRBJ2-5, with D possibly matching TRBD2 (6 bases). Germline CDR1 LNHDA, CDR2 SQIVND (reference sequence). The CDR3 sequence is 16 residues long. V lost 7 bases and J lost 1, with 19 bases in between. The CDR3 coding sequence is TGTGCCAGTACCCCAATGGGGGGAGGAACCCAAGAGACCCAGTACTTC. Protein product: CASTPMGGGTQETQYF.

This rearrangement joins TRBV5-5 to TRBJ2-7, with 10 positions matching TRBD2. Germline values: CDR1 SGHKS, CDR2 YYEKEE (reference sequence). CDR3 length: 17 amino acids. V was clipped by 0 bases and J by 6 bases; unmatched bases: 12. The CDR3, as DNA: TGTGCCAGCAGCTTGGTACAGCTAGCGGGAGACCTTGGCGAGCAGTACTTC. The encoded protein is CASSLVQLAGDLGEQYF.

This chain connects TRBV11-3 to TRBJ2-1; D uncertain. The CDR3 sequence is 14 residues long. CDR1 SGHNT and CDR2 YENEEA come from the germline V gene. The V and J ends lost 4 bases and 7 bases respectively, with 14 bases between them. In nucleotides, the CDR3 is TGTGCCAGCAGCTCGACCTTAGGGTGGAATGAGCAGTTCTTC. It encodes CASSSTLGWNEQFF.

The rearrangement uses TRBV5-1 and TRBJ2-5; no firm D call. In germline, CDR1 is SGHRS, CDR2 YFSETQ. V was trimmed by 3 bases and J by 3 bases, leaving 3 bases between them. This CDR3 contains 11 residues. DNA of the CDR3: TGCGCCAGCAGCTATGAAGAGACCCAGTACTTC. It is translated as CASSYEETQYF.

The gene calls are TRBV6-6 and TRBJ2-1, with a tentative D call TRBD1 (5 bases). The V gene's germline CDR1 is MNHNY and CDR2 SVGAGI (reference sequence). V lost 1 base to trimming and J lost 8 bases, with 12 bases between them. CDR3 length equals 14 residues. The CDR3 DNA follows: TGTGCCAGCAGTTACTTGTCAGGGTGGGATGAGCAGTTCTTC. Translation: CASSYLSGWDEQFF.

The chain joins TRBV5-6 to TRBJ2-7; no clear D gene. Germline CDR1 is SGHDT and CDR2 is YYEEEE. V was clipped by 2 bases and J by 4 bases, with 13 bases between them. The CDR3 length is 14 residues. The CDR3 reads CASSFRVKVYEQYF. The CDR3 DNA follows: TGTGCCAGCAGCTTTAGGGTGAAAGTTTACGAGCAGTACTTC.

V usage is TRBV7-9 and J usage is TRBJ2-7, with no clear D. The CDR3 extends over 13 amino acids. Germline assignment: CDR1 SEHNR and CDR2 FQNEAQ (reference sequence). V was pared by 6 bases and J by 1 base, with 10 bases between. CDR3 bases: TGTGCCAGCAGTAACTTCGGTTCCTACGAGCAGTACTTC. Protein sequence: CASSNFGSYEQYF.

The chain uses TRBV7-2 and TRBJ2-4; 7 nucleotides line up with TRBD1. Per the germline V gene, CDR1 is SGHTA and CDR2 is FQGNSA. The trim removed 5 bases at V and 0 bases at J, leaving 16 bases unmatched. CDR3 size: 19 residues. In nucleotides, the CDR3 is TGTGCCAGCAGCCAACTAGGACAGGTCTTCGACCTAGCCAAAAACATTCAGTACTTC. It is translated as CASSQLGQVFDLAKNIQYF.

V gene TRBV11-2 combines with J gene TRBJ2-1; D unresolved. The V and J ends lost 5 bases and 7 bases respectively, with 15 bases between them. This CDR3 is built from 14 residues. Germline V gene sequence: CDR1 SGHAT, CDR2 FQNNGV. The CDR3 DNA reads TGTGCCAGCAGCATAACCGGGTGGAGTAATGAGCAGTTCTTC. It encodes CASSITGWSNEQFF. The full variable domain, completed using reference TRBV11-2 and TRBJ2-1, is EAGVAQSPRYKIIEKRQSVAFWCNPISGHATLYWYQQILGQGPKLLIQFQNNGVVDDSQLPKDRFSAERLKGVDSTLKIQPAKLEDSAVYLCASSITGWSNEQFFGPGTRLTVL.

This chain uses TRBV29-1 with TRBJ2-3; D is uncertain. Trimming left V 4 bases short and J 2 bases short, with 22 bases between. The germline V gene has CDR1 SQVTM and CDR2 ANQGSEA. The CDR3 is 17 amino acids. CDR3 bases: TGCAGCGTTGCCGAGATCTGGACCACACCGACCACAGATACGCAGTATTTT. Translation: CSVAEIWTTPTTDTQYF.

V and J are TRBV10-3 and TRBJ1-1; no clear D. The CDR3 is 13 residues long. Looked up from germline, CDR1 is ENHRY and CDR2 is SYGVKD. The V end was cut by 8 bases, the J end by 1 base, with 11 bases between. CDR3 loop: CAISDVGNTEAFF. CDR3 nucleotide sequence: TGTGCCATCTCCGACGTGGGGAACACTGAAGCTTTCTTT.

This clone was picked up a small number of times. The rearrangement uses TRBV15 and TRBJ1-1, with D possibly TRBD1 on 5 matching bases. This CDR3 is built from 15 residues. From germline, CDR1 is LNHNV and CDR2 YYDKDF (reference sequence). V lost 0 bases, J lost 1 base, and 9 bases lay in between. The chain's CDR3 is CATSRDLGENTEAFF. The CDR3 DNA follows: TGTGCCACCAGCAGAGATCTGGGGGAGAACACTGAAGCTTTCTTT.

The chain joins TRBV30 to TRBJ1-5; D not resolved. Germline CDR1 GTSNPN, CDR2 SVGIG (reference sequence). CDR3 length equals 13 residues. The ends were cut back, 3 bases at V and 11 bases at J, with 17 bases in the middle. For the CDR3, the DNA is TGTGCCTGGAGCTCTGTCATAGGACCGGCCCAGCATTTT. Translation: CAWSSVIGPAQHF.

The J gene is TRBJ2-5, the V gene TRBV6-4; D may correspond to TRBD1 or TRBD2 (5 bases each). This CDR3 comprises 13 residues. Germline values: CDR1 MRHNA, CDR2 SNTAGT. V lost 8 bases and J 5 bases, leaving 15 bases between the germline ends. The chain's CDR3 is CASSRGESETQYF. CDR3 bases: TGTGCCAGCTCCCGAGGGGAGTCGGAGACCCAGTACTTC.

The chain uses TRBV11-2 and TRBJ2-5; 7 bases agree with TRBD2. With 3 bases clipped from V and 5 bases from J, the junction kept 9 bases outside the gene matches. Germline CDR1 SGHAT, CDR2 FQNNGV. The CDR3 has 15 residues. This CDR3 reads CASSFPAGVGETQYF. The CDR3 DNA follows: TGTGCCAGCAGCTTCCCGGCGGGAGTGGGGGAGACCCAGTACTTC.

The chain combines TRBV4-1 with TRBJ2-3; D not certain. CDR3 length: 14 residues. From germline, CDR1 is MGHRA and CDR2 YSYEKL. V was pared by 1 base and J by 2 bases, with 7 bases between. The CDR3 bases are TGCGCCAGCAGCCAAGCGGAGAACACAGATACGCAGTATTTT. As protein: CASSQAENTDTQYF.

This chain links TRBV30 with TRBJ2-7, with no clear D. Trimming left V 2 bases short and J 1 base short, with 6 bases between. This CDR3 contains 12 residues. Germline V CDR1 and CDR2: GTSNPN, SVGIG (reference sequence). The CDR3 nucleotides are TGTGCCTGGAGTCACTTATCCTACGAGCAGTACTTC. Translation gives CAWSHLSYEQYF. The variable domain in full, with the rest retrieved from reference TRBV30 and TRBJ2-7, is SQTIHQWPATLVQPVGSPLSLECTVEGTSNPNLYWYRQAAGRGLQLLFYSVGIGQISSEVPQNLSASRPQDRQFILSSKKLLLSDSGFYLCAWSHLSYEQYFGPGTRLTVT.